This T cell receptor beta chain was recorded in a study of blood T cell repertoires in COVID-19 (dated by TCRdb to 2020 to 2021). Describing the broader study: Samples from collaborators originated in the United States, Italy and Spain and spanned both the acute and convalescent phases of COVID-19. The prospective study material was composed of cDNA or gDNA derived from T cells, B-cell-depleted T cells, or PBMCs. Subjects who had been exposed to COVID-19, were actively infected with it, or had recovered from it provided the deeply sampled blood TCRbeta repertoires that made up the dataset. Where available, HLA class I and class II types were taken from metadata supplied by the sample provider and were not determined by assay-based typing. Sample metadata almost always included a de-identified subject ID, COVID-19 status, age in years and sex. The samples were drawn from the first 160 participants of the ongoing ImmuneRACE study and from 1,200 or so subjects provided by 6 global collaborators. The repertoires were made available in a free public database intended to serve as a resource for research on the immune response to SARS-CoV-2.

TCRbeta CDR3 regions were amplified from genomic DNA by means of the immunoSEQ Assay, a bias-controlled multiplex PCR. The source study handled its data this way. Within the assay, amplification of reference gene primers was used to estimate how many nucleated cells each sample contained. To quantify the absolute abundance of each unique TCRbeta CDR3 rearrangement, sequence reads were collapsed and filtered. For each sample, productive Simpson clonality was calculated by taking the square root of Simpson's diversity index across productive rearrangements. The table was pulled from immuneACCESS by TCRdb, which kept in-frame rearrangements only. Such tables lose some clones; where checked, under half of the loss comes from unresolved V genes, and the rest has no known cause. V and J calls and clone size are as listed in that table; D and trimming were resolved from the DNA. This sample gives about 250,000 clones in total; around nine tenths of them show up just once. The ten biggest clones cover over 1.1% of the sample.

Based on the germline V gene (reference sequence), the CDR1 and CDR2 sequences are MNHNY and SVGAGI. The CDR3, from cysteine to phenylalanine, totals 14 residues. The kept DNA is CDR3 alone, 42 bases in frame from the first base. Trimming removed 6 bases from V and 1 base from J; the gene matches leave 5 bases unexplained. Collaborating institutions collected whole blood in K2EDTA tubes following their own protocols. Collaborator samples were shipped for TCRbeta analysis as frozen whole blood, isolated PBMCs, or DNA extracted from either sample type. Comment on this clone: It has no known antigen specificity. There are no base qualities to consult, and no much larger clone falls within one base.

General study outcomes and caveats: The amount of clinical and demographic metadata varied by source and participant and was provided uncurated.

The V and J segments used are TRBV6-6 and TRBJ1-2; the central 7 bases match TRBD1. Sequencing was done on a sample of peripheral blood. The TCR was taken from an elderly man with acute or convalescent COVID-19. CDR3 reads: CASSTRQGNYGYTF. The DNA sequence is TGTGCCAGCAGCACGCGACAGGGTAACTATGGCTACACCTTC.